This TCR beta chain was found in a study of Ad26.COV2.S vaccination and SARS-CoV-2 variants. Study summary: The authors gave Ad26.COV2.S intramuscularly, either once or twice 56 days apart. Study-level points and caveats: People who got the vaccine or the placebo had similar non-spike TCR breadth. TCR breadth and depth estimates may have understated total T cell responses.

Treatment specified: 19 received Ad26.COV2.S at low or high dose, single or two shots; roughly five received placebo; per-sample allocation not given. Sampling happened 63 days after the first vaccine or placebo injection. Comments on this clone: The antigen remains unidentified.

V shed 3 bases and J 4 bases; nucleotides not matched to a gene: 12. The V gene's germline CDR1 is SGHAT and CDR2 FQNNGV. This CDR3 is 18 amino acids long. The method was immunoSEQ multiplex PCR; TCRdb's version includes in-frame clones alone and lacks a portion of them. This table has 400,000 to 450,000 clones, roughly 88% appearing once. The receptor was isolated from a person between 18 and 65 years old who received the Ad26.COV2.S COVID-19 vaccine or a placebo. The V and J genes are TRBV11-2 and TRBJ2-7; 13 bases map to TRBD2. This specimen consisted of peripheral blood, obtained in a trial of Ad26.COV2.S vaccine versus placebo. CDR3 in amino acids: CASSFGLAGEYFGYEQYF. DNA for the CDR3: TGTGCCAGCAGCTTCGGACTAGCGGGAGAGTATTTTGGGTACGAGCAGTACTTC.